This T cell receptor beta chain was documented in a study of cytomegalovirus exposure and HLA in healthy donors. Study-level background: Around 200 million T cells yielded approximately 100 million unique TCR beta sequences, as an earlier analysis found. Study-level findings and limits: Investigators reported approximately 170 TCR beta chains as tied to cytomegalovirus. Reportedly, fewer N-insertions than the approximately 610-donor mean appeared in an Asian-associated ancestry cluster in a later analysis.

Primers: 60 Vbeta forward and 13 Jbeta reverse. Some clones are missing from TCRdb's copy, which holds only in-frame ones; the method was immunoSEQ multiplex PCR. Among roughly 97,000 clones listed, roughly a tenth were seen once. About this clone itself: Its antigen is undetermined.

Germline values: CDR1 MDHEN, CDR2 SYDVKM. CDR3 size: 14 residues. The V end lost 8 bases, the J end lost 2 bases, and 16 bases lay between the germline ends. This sequence was found in a middle-aged man in good health and CMV-seropositive. Sequenced sample: PBMCs. The chain recombines TRBV28 with TRBJ2-7, with D possibly matching TRBD2 (6 bases). The CDR3 sequence is CASGSPGLTYEQYF. The CDR3 bases are TGTGCCAGCGGTTCCCCGGGACTCACCTACGAGCAGTACTTC.